The rows below give T cell receptor beta chains drawn from one sample of a study of blood T cell repertoires in COVID-19. Using immunoSEQ multiplex PCR, the repertoire was profiled, and TCRdb retains in-frame clones only, with some absent. The data show 70,000 to 95,000 clones, around four fifths seen once. Source material: peripheral blood. These receptors originate from a woman in her 70s with active or convalescent COVID-19. The CDR3 runs from the conserved cysteine through the conserved F or W. Each record gives: clone size, J gene, V gene, D gene, CDR3 protein, CDR3 DNA. D genes are given only for firm matches. A row's size may be missing; if present it is once, few, many or a size class.

size: few; J: TRBJ1-5; V: TRBV7-2; D: NA; CDR3: CASSEQYSNQPQHF; DNA: TGTGCCAGCAGCGAACAGTATAGCAATCAGCCCCAGCATTTT
size: NA; J: TRBJ1-1; V: TRBV5-1; D: TRBD1; CDR3: CASSLRGQEAFF; DNA: TGCGCCAGCAGCTTGAGGGGGCAGGAAGCTTTCTTT
size: NA; J: TRBJ1-2; V: TRBV6-5; D: NA; CDR3: CASSRDRGNYGYTF; DNA: TGTGCCAGCAGTAGGGATAGGGGAAACTATGGCTACACCTTC
size: NA; J: TRBJ2-7; V: TRBV27; D: NA; CDR3: CASSPIGHSYEQYF; DNA: TGTGCCAGCAGTCCTATTGGACACTCTTACGAGCAGTACTTC
size: NA; J: TRBJ2-2; V: TRBV7-9; D: TRBD2; CDR3: CASSLNFVAGVTGELFF; DNA: TGTGCCAGCAGCTTAAATTTTGTAGCGGGGGTGACCGGGGAGCTGTTTTTT
size: NA; J: TRBJ2-3; V: TRBV7-2; D: NA; CDR3: CASSAALRGGTQYF; DNA: TGTGCCAGCAGCGCGGCCTTAAGAGGTGGTACGCAGTATTTT
size: NA; J: TRBJ1-1; V: TRBV4-2; D: TRBD1; CDR3: CASSQDATGGATEAFF; DNA: TGTGCCAGCAGCCAAGACGCGACAGGGGGGGCCACTGAAGCTTTCTTT
size: NA; J: TRBJ1-6; V: TRBV5-1; D: TRBD1; CDR3: CASSLDGTGVPLHF; DNA: TGCGCCAGCAGCTTGGACGGGACAGGGGTCCCCCTCCACTTT
size: NA; J: TRBJ1-1; V: TRBV11-2; D: NA; CDR3: CASSLGAALPQAFF; DNA: TGTGCCAGCAGCTTAGGCGCTGCTCTACCTCAAGCTTTCTTT
size: NA; J: TRBJ1-4; V: TRBV19; D: NA; CDR3: CASSMAGHPNEKLFF; DNA: TGTGCCAGTAGTATGGCCGGACACCCTAATGAAAAACTGTTTTTT
size: NA; J: TRBJ1-1; V: TRBV7-9; D: NA; CDR3: CASSLDRRGTEAFF; DNA: TGTGCCAGCAGCTTGGACCGGCGAGGGACTGAAGCTTTCTTT
size: NA; J: TRBJ2-2; V: TRBV19; D: TRBD2; CDR3: CASSRPSGGAGTGELFF; DNA: TGTGCCAGTAGTCGACCTAGCGGGGGGGCCGGCACCGGGGAGCTGTTTTTT
size: NA; J: TRBJ1-2; V: TRBV20-1; D: TRBD1; CDR3: CSARTGYRYTF; DNA: TGCAGTGCGAGGACAGGGTATCGCTACACCTTC
size: NA; J: TRBJ2-7; V: TRBV6-2/TRBV6-3; D: TRBD1; CDR3: CASSYHLWRDREGYEQYF; DNA: TGTGCCAGCAGTTACCACCTGTGGCGGGACAGGGAAGGCTACGAGCAGTACTTC
size: NA; J: TRBJ1-2; V: TRBV6-5; D: TRBD1; CDR3: CASSRDRYGYTF; DNA: TGTGCCAGCAGCCGGGACAGATATGGCTACACCTTC
size: once; J: TRBJ2-5; V: TRBV7-9; D: NA; CDR3: CASSFSRGLETQYF; DNA: TGTGCCAGCAGCTTCTCCAGGGGTCTGGAGACCCAGTACTTC
size: NA; J: TRBJ2-3; V: TRBV2; D: TRBD1; CDR3: CASEDRGASTDTQYF; DNA: TGTGCCAGCGAAGACAGGGGGGCTAGCACAGATACGCAGTATTTT
size: NA; J: TRBJ2-7; V: TRBV5-4; D: TRBD1; CDR3: CASSLAKFWGQGGSYEQYF; DNA: TGTGCCAGCAGCTTGGCCAAGTTCTGGGGACAGGGGGGCTCCTACGAGCAGTACTTC
size: many; J: TRBJ2-3; V: TRBV7-9; D: NA; CDR3: CASSDSPDSSF; DNA: TGTGCCAGCAGCGACTCGCCTGACAGTTCTTTT
size: NA; J: TRBJ2-5; V: TRBV5-1; D: TRBD2; CDR3: CASSLGGLAEGETQYF; DNA: TGCGCCAGCAGCTTGGGGGGACTAGCTGAGGGAGAGACCCAGTACTTC
size: NA; J: TRBJ2-7; V: TRBV6-2/TRBV6-3; D: NA; CDR3: CASSFRTLRVRGISYEQYF; DNA: TGTGCCAGCAGTTTCCGGACCCTCAGGGTAAGGGGGATCTCCTACGAGCAGTACTTC
size: NA; J: TRBJ2-3; V: TRBV18; D: TRBD1; CDR3: CASSPQQGLGTQYF; DNA: TGTGCCAGCTCACCACAACAGGGGTTGGGTACGCAGTATTTT
size: NA; J: TRBJ1-2; V: TRBV2; D: NA; CDR3: CASTTVVNYGYTF; DNA: TGTGCCAGCACTACAGTGGTTAACTATGGCTACACCTTC
size: once; J: TRBJ2-5; V: TRBV7-2; D: NA; CDR3: CASSLAARQETQYF; DNA: TGTGCCAGCAGCTTAGCCGCTAGACAAGAGACCCAGTACTTC
size: NA; J: TRBJ2-5; V: TRBV7-8; D: TRBD1; CDR3: CASSLAGQGKETQYF; DNA: TGTGCCAGCAGCTTAGCTGGACAGGGCAAAGAGACCCAGTACTTC
size: NA; J: TRBJ1-2; V: TRBV6-5; D: NA; CDR3: CASSYTGMYGYTF; DNA: TGTGCCAGCAGTTATACAGGGATGTATGGCTACACCTTC
size: once; J: TRBJ1-1; V: TRBV3-1/TRBV3-2; D: NA; CDR3: CASSHYFQPGQNTEAFF; DNA: TGTGCCAGCAGCCACTATTTCCAGCCGGGACAGAACACTGAAGCTTTCTTT
size: NA; J: TRBJ1-1; V: TRBV29-1; D: NA; CDR3: CSVVRQNTEAFF; DNA: TGCAGCGTTGTGAGACAGAACACTGAAGCTTTCTTT
size: NA; J: TRBJ2-1; V: TRBV14; D: TRBD2; CDR3: CASSQGRAGVRYEQFF; DNA: TGTGCCAGCAGCCAAGGAAGAGCGGGGGTGCGATATGAGCAGTTCTTC
size: NA; J: TRBJ1-6; V: TRBV10-3; D: NA; CDR3: CASKDTQSSYNSPLHF; DNA: TGTGCCAGCAAGGACACACAGAGCTCCTATAATTCACCCCTCCACTTT
size: NA; J: TRBJ2-2; V: TRBV11-2; D: TRBD1; CDR3: CASSPGTADTGELFF; DNA: TGTGCCAGCAGCCCGGGGACAGCGGACACCGGGGAGCTGTTTTTT
size: NA; J: TRBJ2-1; V: TRBV7-2; D: NA; CDR3: CASSLVPPMNNEQFF; DNA: TGTGCCAGCAGCTTAGTCCCACCTATGAACAATGAGCAGTTCTTC
size: NA; J: TRBJ2-3; V: TRBV18; D: TRBD1; CDR3: CASSPYGQGSDTQYF; DNA: TGTGCCAGCTCACCGTACGGACAGGGTAGCGATACGCAGTATTTT
size: NA; J: TRBJ1-2; V: TRBV27; D: NA; CDR3: CASSLLGRGSLGGYTF; DNA: TGTGCCAGCAGTTTATTAGGGCGGGGGTCCCTCGGGGGCTACACCTTC
size: NA; J: TRBJ2-2; V: TRBV13; D: TRBD1; CDR3: CASSSPWDRGYTGELFF; DNA: TGTGCCAGCAGCTCCCCCTGGGACAGGGGGTACACCGGGGAGCTGTTTTTT
size: NA; J: TRBJ2-5; V: TRBV6-6; D: NA; CDR3: CASSYQARGIGETQYF; DNA: TGTGCCAGCAGTTACCAGGCCAGGGGCATTGGAGAGACCCAGTACTTC
size: NA; J: TRBJ1-3; V: TRBV2; D: NA; CDR3: CASSEQGPSGNTIYF; DNA: TGTGCCAGCAGTGAGCAGGGCCCCTCTGGAAACACCATATATTTT
size: NA; J: TRBJ2-7; V: TRBV3-1/TRBV3-2; D: NA; CDR3: CASSHGDSPGEQYF; DNA: TGTGCCAGCAGCCATGGGGACTCTCCGGGCGAGCAGTACTTC
size: NA; J: TRBJ1-1; V: TRBV28; D: NA; CDR3: CATNSPIGWVKAFF; DNA: TGTGCCACAAATTCCCCCATCGGGTGGGTGAAAGCTTTCTTT
size: NA; J: TRBJ1-2; V: TRBV27; D: TRBD1; CDR3: CASSSYSGTGKGYTF; DNA: TGTGCCAGCAGTTCATATTCGGGGACAGGGAAGGGCTACACCTTC
size: NA; J: TRBJ2-3; V: TRBV5-6; D: TRBD2; CDR3: CASSRRTSGANTDTQYF; DNA: TGTGCCAGCAGCCGGAGGACTAGCGGGGCAAACACAGATACGCAGTATTTT
size: NA; J: TRBJ1-2; V: TRBV28; D: TRBD1; CDR3: CASSLEGQGGYGYTF; DNA: TGTGCCAGCAGTTTAGAGGGACAGGGGGGCTATGGCTACACCTTC
size: NA; J: TRBJ2-5; V: TRBV6-5; D: NA; CDR3: CASRSGGETQYF; DNA: TGTGCCAGCAGATCCGGAGGAGAGACCCAGTACTTC